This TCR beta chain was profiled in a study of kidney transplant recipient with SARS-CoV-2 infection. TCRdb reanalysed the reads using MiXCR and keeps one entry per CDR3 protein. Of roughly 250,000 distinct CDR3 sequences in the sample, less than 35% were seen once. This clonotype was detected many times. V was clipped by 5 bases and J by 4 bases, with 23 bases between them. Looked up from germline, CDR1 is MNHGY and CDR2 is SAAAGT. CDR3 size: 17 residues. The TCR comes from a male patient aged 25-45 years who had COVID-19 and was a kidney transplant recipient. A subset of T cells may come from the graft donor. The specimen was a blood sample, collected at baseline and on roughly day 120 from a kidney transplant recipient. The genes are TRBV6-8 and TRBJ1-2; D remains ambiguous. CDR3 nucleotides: TGTGCCAGCAGTAGGGCGGTACGCTCTAGAAAGACCTATGGCTACACCTTC. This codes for CASSRAVRSRKTYGYTF.